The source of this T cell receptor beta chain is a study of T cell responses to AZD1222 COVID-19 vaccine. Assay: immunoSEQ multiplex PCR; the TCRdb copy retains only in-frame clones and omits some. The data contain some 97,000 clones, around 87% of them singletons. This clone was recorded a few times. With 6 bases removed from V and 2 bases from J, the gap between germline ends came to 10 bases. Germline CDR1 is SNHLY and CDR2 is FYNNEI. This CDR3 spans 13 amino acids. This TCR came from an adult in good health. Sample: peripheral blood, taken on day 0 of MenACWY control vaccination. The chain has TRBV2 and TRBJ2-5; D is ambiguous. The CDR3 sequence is CASRKDRQETQYF. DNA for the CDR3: TGTGCCAGCAGGAAGGACCGACAAGAGACCCAGTACTTC.